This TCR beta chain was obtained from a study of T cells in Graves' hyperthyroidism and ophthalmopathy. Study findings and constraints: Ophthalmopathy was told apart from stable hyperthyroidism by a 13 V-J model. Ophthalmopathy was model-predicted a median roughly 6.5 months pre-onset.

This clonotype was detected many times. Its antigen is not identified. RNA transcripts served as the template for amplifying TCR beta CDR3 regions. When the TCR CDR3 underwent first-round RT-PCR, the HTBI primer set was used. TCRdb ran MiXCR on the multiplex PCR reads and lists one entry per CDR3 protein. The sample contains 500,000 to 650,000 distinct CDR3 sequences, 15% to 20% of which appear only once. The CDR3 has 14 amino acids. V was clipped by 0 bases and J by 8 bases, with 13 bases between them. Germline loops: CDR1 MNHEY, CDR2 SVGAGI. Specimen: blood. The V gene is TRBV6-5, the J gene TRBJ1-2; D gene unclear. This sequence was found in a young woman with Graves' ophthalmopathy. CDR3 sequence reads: CASSYSQATGGYTF. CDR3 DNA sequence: TGTGCCAGCAGTTACTCGCAGGCGACTGGAGGCTACACCTTC.